These 8 T cell receptor beta chains came from one sample sequenced in a study of T-cell memory formation after mild COVID-19. TCRdb re-analysed the 5' RACE reads in MiXCR, keeping a single row per CDR3 protein. The sample has around 320,000 distinct CDR3 sequences, around 28% seen once. Sequenced: PBMCs or a T cell subset sorted from them (not recorded which). The receptors shown here come from an adult woman who had mild COVID-19 (a few samples of this study predate the infection). Cell type and time point are not known.

The chain is built from TRBV20-1 and TRBJ2-1, with TRBD1 matching over 11 bases. CDR1 DFQATT and CDR2 SNEGSKA come from the germline V gene (reference sequence). This CDR3 spans 13 amino acids. V gave up 6 bases and J gave up 6 bases; unmatched junction bases: 4. CDR3 DNA sequence: TGCAGTGCAGCCGGGACAGGGGGCAATGAGCAGTTCTTC. It encodes CSAAGTGGNEQFF.

This clonotype was seen just once. In DNA, the CDR3 is TGTGCCAGCAGTTACTCGTTGGGCAATCAGCCCCAGCATTTT. The encoded protein is CASSYSLGNQPQHF. The chain couples TRBV6-6 to TRBJ1-5; no reliable D call. The V gene's germline CDR1 is MNHNY and CDR2 SVGAGI (reference sequence). There are 14 residues in the CDR3. The germline V and J ends were trimmed by 0 bases and 2 bases, with 5 bases remaining between them.

This clonotype has only a few counts. The chain couples TRBV29-1 to TRBJ2-7; 7 bases match TRBD2. The CDR3 spans 12 residues. With 5 bases clipped from V and 4 bases from J, the junction kept 5 bases outside the gene matches. CDR1 is SQVTM, CDR2 ANQGSEA, per germline. The CDR3 protein is CSVRGDYYEQYF. The CDR3 DNA reads TGCAGCGTTAGAGGGGACTATTACGAGCAGTACTTC.

This clonotype was counted between two and nine times. The genes are TRBV2 and TRBJ2-1; D not resolved. The CDR3 contains 16 residues. Germline CDR1 and CDR2: SNHLY and FYNNEI. Trimming left V 1 base short and J 0 bases short, with 10 bases between. As DNA, the CDR3 is TGTGCCAGCAGTGAAGATGCAGCAGGCTCCTACAATGAGCAGTTCTTC. Its protein product is CASSEDAAGSYNEQFF.

The chain employs TRBV11-3 and TRBJ2-2; D not certain. The CDR3 runs 19 residues. Trimming pared 5 bases from V and 1 base from J, leaving 23 bases between. The V gene's germline CDR1 is SGHNT and CDR2 YENEEA. The CDR3: CASSRHLKGRDGNTGELFF. CDR3 DNA sequence: TGTGCCAGCAGCCGCCACCTGAAGGGCCGCGATGGGAACACCGGGGAGCTGTTTTTT.

V and J are TRBV7-2 and TRBJ1-1, with D maybe TRBD1 (6 bases). V lost 3 bases and J 10 bases, leaving 15 bases between the germline ends. Germline loops: CDR1 SGHTA, CDR2 FQGNSA. The CDR3 contains 13 residues. The chain's CDR3 is CASSFMGAPGAFF. DNA for the CDR3: TGTGCCAGCAGCTTTATGGGGGCCCCGGGAGCTTTCTTT.

The gene calls are TRBV5-8 and TRBJ1-1; D ambiguous. Germline V gene data show CDR1 as SGHTS and CDR2 as YDEGEE. Trimming removed 3 bases at V and 1 base at J, with 16 bases between. This CDR3 is 16 amino acids long. The DNA for the CDR3 is TGTGCCAGCAGCTCCGTAAGAAGGGCGGAGAACACTGAAGCTTTCTTT. Translation: CASSSVRRAENTEAFF.

The gene calls are TRBV2 and TRBJ2-7, with D perhaps being TRBD1 or TRBD2 (5 bases each). The germline CDR1 and CDR2 sequences are SNHLY and FYNNEI. The CDR3 runs to 13 residues. V shed 6 bases and J shed 6 bases, with 15 bases lying between them. In nucleotides, the CDR3 is TGTGCCAGCAGGGAGTTTTCAGGGACCGAGCAGTACTTC. Translating it yields CASREFSGTEQYF.